The text below deals with one TCR beta chain. Only a few counts were recorded for this clone. This clone's antigen is unknown. The input lacks base qualities; no much larger clone sits a single base away. Each donor gave one peripheral blood draw, roughly 110 mL on average, collected into heparinised tubes. Using a panel that included CD45RO, CCR7, CD25, CD127, CD95 and CD27, naive, central memory, regulatory and stem cell-like memory CD4+ T cells were sorted on a BD FACSAria II. A purity above 98% was achieved for all sorted populations. PBMCs were isolated immediately by Lymphoprep density gradient centrifugation and stained directly without culture. So that batch effects would be minimized, each experiment stained and sorted samples in pairs, pairing one healthy donor with one patient. The sample comes from a study of beta chain features in type 1 diabetes (dated by TCRdb to the late 2010s). Concerning the study at large: Mean age, gender distribution, total cell number and subset yield did not differ between patients and healthy donors. In the study, TCRB repertoires of sorted circulating CD4+ T cell subsets from recently diagnosed type 1 diabetes patients were compared with those of matched healthy donors. Whereas all 30 or so donors provided naive and central memory subsets, regulatory and stem cell-like memory subsets were isolated from just 8 patients and about 8 healthy donors. Across all samples, fewer than 110,000,000 sorted cells were examined, and cell number per subset correlated strongly with RNA yield.

The High Capacity cDNA Reverse Transcription Kit was used to reverse transcribe all of the isolated RNA, meaning that expressed TCRB transcripts were what got sequenced. Deep immunoSEQ sequencing was applied to naive, central memory and regulatory T cell samples, giving an average of about 3.6 million total reads per sample. Sorted cells were lysed in RLT buffer, and RNA was extracted using DNase-treated RNeasy Micro or Mini kits according to cell number. To prevent cross-contamination, every cell subset was processed on its own, while patient and healthy donor samples were processed together. Using the immunoSEQ multiplex PCR, TCRB sequences were amplified from cDNA into 87-bp fragments spanning the CDR3 region. Sequencing of the amplicons was done on the Illumina HiSeq platform. The paper's processing steps were these. Synthetic template baselines were used to correct PCR bias computationally, reads within Hamming distance 2 were collapsed together, and singletons that could not be merged were discarded. Reads were aligned to IMGT to assign V, D and J genes, CDR3 length, and insertions or deletions at six rearrangement sites. Within each subset, clonotype counts were normalized to sorted cell number, and only after that were true diversity and Gini coefficients computed with the tcR R package. Repertoire sharing was quantified using the overlap coefficient calculated on TCRB nucleotide sequences. As a proxy for the pre-selection repertoire, out-of-frame TCRB sequences from naive cells were analyzed. This immuneACCESS table, as held by TCRdb, lists in-frame sequences with V and J called but not all clones. Of the missing ones, under half trace to an unresolved V gene in checked studies; the others have no known cause. V and J calls and clone size follow that table, whereas D and trimming were derived from the DNA. The sample records just over 450,000 clones, 30% of which are singletons. Together, the top ten hold around 0.065% of the sample.

Findings and caveats that apply to the study as a whole: Only small numbers of individuals were included in the HLA sub-analyses, which left unresolved whether HLA type had any influence on TCRB rearrangement. Shorter templates might have been favored by PCR, but patient and control samples were amplified and corrected together, so both groups would have been affected equally by any skew. Patients with type 1 diabetes made fewer insertions and deleted more nucleotides at VDJ recombination sites, implying thymic rearrangement abnormalities. The naive, central memory and regulatory TCRB repertoires appeared to resemble one another more closely among patients than among healthy donors. Type 1 diabetes patients showed a moderate but significant shortening of TCRB CDR3 length in all four CD4+ subsets. Because cDNA was sequenced instead of genomic DNA, highly expressing activated cells could be over-represented, though the groups showed no difference in activation or CD3 levels.

The CDR3 starts with the cysteine, ends with the phenylalanine, and has 15 residues. Just the 45-base CDR3 DNA is kept, in frame starting at base 1. Germline trimming amounts to 1 base on V and 5 bases on J, with 3 as the count of junction bases outside the gene matches. CDR1 and CDR2, looked up from the germline V gene, are MGHRA and YSYEKL. The sample taken for sequencing was naive CD4+ T cells from blood. The cell subset or site label, read with the paper, signifies: true naive CD4+ T cells. The sequence came from a man aged 18 to 30 in good health. This receptor chain uses TRBV4-1 and TRBJ2-1, with TRBD2 identical over 9 junction bases. The CDR3 in this case is CASSQVVAGDNEQFF. Read as DNA, the sequence is TGCGCCAGCAGCCAAGTTGTAGCGGGAGACAATGAGCAGTTCTTC.